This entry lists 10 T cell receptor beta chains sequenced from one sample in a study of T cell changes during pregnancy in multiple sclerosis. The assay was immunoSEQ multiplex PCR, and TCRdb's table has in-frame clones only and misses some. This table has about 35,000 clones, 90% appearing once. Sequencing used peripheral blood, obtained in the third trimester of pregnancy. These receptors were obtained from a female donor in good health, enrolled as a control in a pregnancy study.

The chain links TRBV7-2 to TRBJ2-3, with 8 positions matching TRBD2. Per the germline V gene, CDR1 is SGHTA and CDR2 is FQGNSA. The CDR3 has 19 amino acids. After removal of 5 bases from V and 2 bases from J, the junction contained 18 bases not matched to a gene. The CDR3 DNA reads TGTGCCAGCAGCCACCAGCTCTTTGGGGCTAGCGGGCTCACAGATACGCAGTATTTT. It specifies CASSHQLFGASGLTDTQYF.

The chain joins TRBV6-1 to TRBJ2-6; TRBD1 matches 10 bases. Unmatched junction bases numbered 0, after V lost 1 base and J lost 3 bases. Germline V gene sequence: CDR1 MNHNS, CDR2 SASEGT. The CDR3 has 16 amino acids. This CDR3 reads CASSEGDRGGANVLTF. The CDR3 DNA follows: TGTGCCAGCAGTGAAGGGGACAGGGGTGGGGCCAACGTCCTGACTTTC.

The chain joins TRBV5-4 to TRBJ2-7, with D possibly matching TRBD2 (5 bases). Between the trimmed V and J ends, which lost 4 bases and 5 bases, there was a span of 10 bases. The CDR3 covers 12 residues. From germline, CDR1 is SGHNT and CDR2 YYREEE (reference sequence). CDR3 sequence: CASSRGGNEQYF. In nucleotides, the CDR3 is TGTGCCAGCAGCAGAGGAGGCAACGAGCAGTACTTC.

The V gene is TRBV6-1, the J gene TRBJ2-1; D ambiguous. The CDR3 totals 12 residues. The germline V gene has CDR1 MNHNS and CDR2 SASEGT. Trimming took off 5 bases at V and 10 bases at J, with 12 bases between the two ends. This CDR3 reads CASSPPRQEQFF. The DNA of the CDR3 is TGTGCCAGCAGTCCCCCGAGACAAGAGCAGTTCTTC.

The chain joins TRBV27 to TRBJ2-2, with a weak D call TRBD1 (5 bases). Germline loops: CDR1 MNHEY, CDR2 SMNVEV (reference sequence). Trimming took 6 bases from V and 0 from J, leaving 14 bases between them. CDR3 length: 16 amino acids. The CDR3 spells CASRVKGRANTGELFF. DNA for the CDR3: TGTGCCAGCAGGGTCAAGGGCAGGGCGAACACCGGGGAGCTGTTTTTT.

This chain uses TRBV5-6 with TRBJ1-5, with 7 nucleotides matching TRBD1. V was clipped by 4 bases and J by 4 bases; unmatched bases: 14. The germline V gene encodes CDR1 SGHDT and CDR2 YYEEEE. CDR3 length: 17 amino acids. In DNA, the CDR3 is TGTGCCAGCAGCCTCCAAGGTCCGGGACAGAGGAATCAGCCCCAGCATTTT. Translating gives CASSLQGPGQRNQPQHF.

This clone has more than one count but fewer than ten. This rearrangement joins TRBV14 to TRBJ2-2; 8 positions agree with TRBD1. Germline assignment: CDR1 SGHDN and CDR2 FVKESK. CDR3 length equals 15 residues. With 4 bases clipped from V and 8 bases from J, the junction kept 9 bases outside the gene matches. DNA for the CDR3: TGTGCCAGCAGCCTGCTGGACAGGGTTAATGGGGAGCTGTTTTTT. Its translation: CASSLLDRVNGELFF.

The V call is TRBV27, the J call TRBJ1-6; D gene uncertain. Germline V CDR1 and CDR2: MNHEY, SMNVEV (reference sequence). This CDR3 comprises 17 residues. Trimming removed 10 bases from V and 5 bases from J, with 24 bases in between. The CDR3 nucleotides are TGTGCCACCAAATTAAGGGTTTCGGGAAATAATAATTCACCCCTCCACTTT. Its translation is CATKLRVSGNNNSPLHF.

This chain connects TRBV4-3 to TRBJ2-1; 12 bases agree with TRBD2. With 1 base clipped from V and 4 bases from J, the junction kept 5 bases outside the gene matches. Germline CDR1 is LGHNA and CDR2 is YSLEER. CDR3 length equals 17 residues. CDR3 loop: CASSQVGLAGQYNEQFF. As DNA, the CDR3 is TGCGCCAGCAGCCAAGTCGGACTAGCGGGGCAGTACAATGAGCAGTTCTTC.

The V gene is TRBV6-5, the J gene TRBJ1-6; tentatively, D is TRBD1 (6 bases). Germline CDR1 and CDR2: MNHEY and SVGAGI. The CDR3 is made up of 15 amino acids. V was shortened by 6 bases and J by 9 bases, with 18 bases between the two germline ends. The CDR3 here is CASRFPGGPSSPLHF. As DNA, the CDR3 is TGTGCCAGCAGATTCCCCGGGGGGCCAAGTTCACCCCTCCACTTT.